This TCR beta chain was identified in a study of shared clonotypes between healthy human individuals (dated by TCRdb to 2018 to 2021). About the full investigation: Three men and a couple of women, aged 18 to 49 years, made up the cohort. Leukapheresis yielded between about 0.8 and 8.9 billion PBMCs per donor. For each donor, three plates each were used for CD4 naive and CD4 memory, two plates were used for CD8 naive, and one plate was used for CD8 memory. To increase sequencing depth and limit assay-specific biases, TCR repertoire library preparation and sequencing were carried out by different laboratories using diverse techniques. To estimate repertoire size and how much clonotypes are shared between individuals, the study performed deep sequencing of blood TCR repertoires from about five healthy adults. Study-wide findings and limitations: Rarefaction of sorted-subset datasets indicated incomplete sequencing despite the large sequencing depth. Sampling was restricted to blood, and TCR repertoires in tissues likely differ from the TCR repertoires found in blood. Naive subsets generally had larger estimated clonotype richness than memory subsets. Higher generation probabilities were observed for clonotypes shared by all four sorted-subset donors than for non-shared clonotypes. Pairwise subsampling indicated that sequencing depth was expected to affect the degree of clonotype sharing among donors. Across four donors, roughly 5% of naive CD4, more than 3% of naive CD8, roughly 2.3% of memory CD4, and approximately 0.4% of memory CD8 clonotypes were shared. Because the study included a small number of donors, the genetic and exposure-history diversity represented was limited.

Trimming at the junction amounts to 2 bases on V and 4 bases on J, and the germline ends lie 9 bases apart. CDR1 and CDR2 (MNHEY, SMNVEV) derive from the germline V gene (reference sequence). The CDR3 holds 14 amino acids from the cysteine to the phenylalanine. Only the CDR3 DNA stays, 42 bases, in frame from base 1. Using the deep immunoSEQ assay, multiplex PCR amplified TCR CDR3 regions from genomic DNA. Extracted genomic DNA from each cell subset was spread evenly across all wells of several immunoSEQ 96-well plates, with each plate serving as a replicate. Each replicate PCR for sorted subsets received around 210 ng genomic DNA, equal to roughly 29,000 T cell genomes. Purified libraries were quantified with a Qubit 3.0 fluorometer, sized on a Bioanalyzer 2100, and re-quantified with the KAPA Library Quantification kit. Every immunoSEQ 96-well plate was sequenced on a separate single-read 150-cycle Illumina NextSeq 550 flow cell. Turning to the authors' computational methods: The immunoSEQ output contained only junctional sequences without quality scores, so filtering could not match that applied to full-length reads. To assign V/J genes and CDR3, sequences were annotated against IMGT germline references using PyIR, a Python wrapper for IgBLAST v1.9. Reads were filtered out if the reads had weak V/J assignments (E-value above 1e-6), no CDR3, stop codons, out-of-frame junctions, or ambiguous translated residues. V3J clonotypes were defined by identical inferred V gene, J gene, and CDR3 amino acid sequence. Percentage overlap between repertoires was calculated by dividing the number of shared unique clonotypes by the size of the smaller repertoire. Richness of each repertoire was evaluated using RTK rarefaction, the Chao1 estimator, and Recon v2.1 estimates of unobserved clonotypes. Generation probabilities were computed with OLGA for all TCRbeta clonotypes obtained by the gDNA method from several donors. TCRdb mirrors the immuneACCESS table, restricted to in-frame sequences. Some clones are absent from its copies; in checked studies, under half trace to an unresolved V gene, and the reason for the others is unknown. Clone size and the V and J calls come from that table; the DNA yielded D and trimming. A total of about 610,000 clones appear in this sample, roughly 96% of them only once. The ten largest make up 0.11% of the sample.

CD8 naive samples were obtained by positive selection for CCR7 among CD45RO-negative cells, yielding a CD45RA+CCR7+ population from which TemRA cells were excluded. The donors were healthy, HIV-negative adults with no recently reported acute infections or vaccinations. Every donor was a Caucasian adult residing in Nashville, Tennessee, USA. After blood collection by leukapheresis, PBMCs were isolated using Ficoll-Histopaque density gradient centrifugation and then cryopreserved in the vapor phase of liquid nitrogen. Analytical flow cytometry was used to check the purity and quantity of each magnetically sorted T cell population. From each sorted fraction, genomic DNA was isolated and quantified by UV absorbance on a Nanodrop 2000c. Note on this clone: Its recognized antigen is unknown. No base quality values were provided; no much bigger clone lies one nucleotide off.

The sequenced sample was naive CD8+ T cells sorted from blood. Explained via the paper, the cell subset or site label denotes: CD45RA+CCR7+. The sequence was obtained from a woman in her 30s in good health. The chain couples TRBV27 to TRBJ2-1; TRBD2 is possibly the D segment (6 matching bases). The CDR3 here reads CASSLRAGYNEQFF. The DNA reads as follows: TGTGCCAGCAGTTTACGGGCGGGGTACAATGAGCAGTTCTTC.